Following are 22 T cell receptor beta chains from one sample sequenced in a study of shared clonotypes between healthy human individuals. Assay: immunoSEQ multiplex PCR; the TCRdb copy retains only in-frame clones and omits some. The sample lists over a million clones; around three quarters were seen once. Sequencing was carried out using memory CD4+ T cells from PBMCs. The subset here: CD45RA-negative fraction. The receptor source for this set is a man aged 18 to 30 in good health. Some clones in this sample may be carry-over from other donors' samples.

J is TRBJ2-7 and V is TRBV7-8; 9 bases fit TRBD2. Germline V gene sequence: CDR1 SGHVS, CDR2 FQNEAQ. There are 15 residues in the CDR3. The ends lost 5 bases at V and 5 bases at J; junction bases unmatched: 10. The CDR3 bases are TGTGCCAGCAGCCCAGGGGTAGCGGGAGATAACGAGCAGTACTTC. Translation gives CASSPGVAGDNEQYF.

This chain connects TRBV27 to TRBJ2-5, with TRBD2 matching over 8 bases. The CDR3 has 11 residues. V lost 6 bases to trimming and J lost 8 bases; unmatched junction nucleotides: 2. CDR1 and CDR2 from the germline V gene are MNHEY and SMNVEV (reference sequence). CDR3 nucleotides: TGTGCCAGCAGGCGGGGGGACACCCAGTACTTC. As protein: CASRRGDTQYF.

About this clone: Different DNA sequences within this sample yield the same CDR3. The CDR3 coding sequence is TGTGCCAGCAGTTACTCACGGACAGGGGGTTACGAGCAGTACTTC. Translated, it gives CASSYSRTGGYEQYF. V usage is TRBV6-5 and J usage is TRBJ2-7; 10 nucleotides line up with TRBD1. The CDR3 consists of 15 residues. The V segment lost 0 bases and the J segment 4 bases; nucleotides outside the gene matches: 3. In germline, CDR1 is MNHEY, CDR2 SVGAGI.

The chain uses TRBV7-3 and TRBJ2-5, with 12 bases identical to TRBD1. With 5 bases clipped from V and 4 bases from J, the junction kept 8 bases outside the gene matches. The CDR3 runs 16 residues. Per the germline V gene, CDR1 is SGHTA and CDR2 is FQGTGA. CDR3 residues: CASSGSGTGGRETQYF. The CDR3, as DNA: TGTGCCAGCAGCGGATCCGGGACAGGGGGCCGAGAGACCCAGTACTTC.

V is TRBV28 and J is TRBJ2-1; D unclear. Germline V gene lookup returns CDR1 MDHEN and CDR2 SYDVKM. Trimming cost V 5 bases and J 7 bases, with 15 bases left between them. The CDR3 is made up of 14 amino acids. CDR3 loop: CASSPPGPWNEQFF. Here the CDR3 DNA reads TGTGCCAGCAGTCCCCCTGGGCCGTGGAATGAGCAGTTCTTC.

The gene calls are TRBV15 and TRBJ1-5; D not certain. The V gene lost 3 bases and the J gene lost 7 bases, with 7 bases spanning the gap. The germline CDR1 and CDR2 sequences are LNHNV and YYDKDF (reference sequence). The CDR3 is 12 residues long. The CDR3 is CATSRGGQPQHF. As DNA, the CDR3 is TGTGCCACCAGCAGGGGAGGACAGCCCCAGCATTTT.

The chain joins TRBV29-1 to TRBJ1-1, with D unresolved. The V end was cut by 4 bases, the J end by 7 bases, with 16 bases between. This CDR3 has 13 residues. The V gene's germline CDR1 is SQVTM and CDR2 ANQGSEA. CDR3 in amino acids: CSVVVSGDREAFF. CDR3 sequence (DNA): TGCAGCGTTGTGGTTTCGGGCGACCGTGAAGCTTTCTTT.

The gene calls are TRBV7-9 and TRBJ2-1; TRBD1 aligns across 7 bases. The J segment lost 7 bases and the V segment lost 11 bases, leaving 14 bases of the junction unmatched. This CDR3 contains 14 residues. CDR1 is SEHNR, CDR2 FQNEAQ, per germline (reference sequence). Here the CDR3 DNA reads TGTGCCGGGGGTCGTTCGGGGACAGCGAATGAGCAGTTCTTC. Translated: CAGGRSGTANEQFF. The variable domain in full, completed from reference TRBV7-9 and TRBJ2-1, reads DTGVSQNPRHKITKRGQNVTFRCDPISEHNRLYWYRQTLGQGPEFLTYFQNEAQLEKSRLLSDRFSAERPKGSFSTLEIQRTEQGDSAMYLCAGGRSGTANEQFFGPGTRLTVL.

About this clone: The same CDR3 arises from other DNA sequences in this sample as well. The V gene is TRBV7-9, the J gene TRBJ2-5, with TRBD2 matching 9 bases. Germline lookup yields CDR1 SEHNR and CDR2 FQNEAQ (reference sequence). CDR3 length: 14 amino acids. V shed 1 base and J 3 bases; nucleotides not matched to a gene: 0. CDR3 loop: CASSLGLAEETQYF. The CDR3 nucleotides are TGTGCCAGCAGCTTAGGACTAGCGGAAGAGACCCAGTACTTC.

The rearrangement links TRBV28 to TRBJ1-3; a possible D gene is TRBD1 (6 bases). This CDR3 spans 15 amino acids. The germline V gene has CDR1 MDHEN and CDR2 SYDVKM. The V end lost 5 bases, the J end lost 0 bases, and 11 bases lay between the germline ends. The CDR3 is CASSSRTASGNTIYF. CDR3 DNA: TGTGCCAGCAGTAGCCGGACAGCCTCTGGAAACACCATATATTTT. The full variable domain, completed using reference TRBV28 and TRBJ1-3, is DVKVTQSSRYLVKRTGEKVFLECVQDMDHENMFWYRQDPGLGLRLIYFSYDVKMKEKGDIPEGYSVSREKKERFSLILESASTNQTSMYLCASSSRTASGNTIYFGEGSWLTVV.

V usage is TRBV7-8 and J usage is TRBJ1-4; 7 positions agree with TRBD1. The CDR3 contains 15 residues. Germline loops: CDR1 SGHVS, CDR2 FQNEAQ. J lost 8 bases, V lost 1 base, and 7 bases had no gene match. The CDR3 protein is CASSLEGAGGEKLFF. CDR3 nucleotide sequence: TGTGCCAGCAGCTTAGAGGGGGCAGGAGGGGAAAAACTGTTTTTT.

Only one count was recorded for this clone. The chain combines TRBV30 with TRBJ2-5; 7 nucleotides agree with TRBD2. The V segment lost 3 bases and the J segment 5 bases; nucleotides outside the gene matches: 6. The CDR3 consists of 13 residues. Germline V gene data show CDR1 as GTSNPN and CDR2 as SVGIG (reference sequence). The CDR3 nucleotides read TGTGCCTGGAGCGCGGGAGTTAAGGAGACCCAGTACTTC. Encoded protein: CAWSAGVKETQYF. The variable domain in full, with the rest retrieved from reference TRBV30 and TRBJ2-5, is SQTIHQWPATLVQPVGSPLSLECTVEGTSNPNLYWYRQAAGRGLQLLFYSVGIGQISSEVPQNLSASRPQDRQFILSSKKLLLSDSGFYLCAWSAGVKETQYFGPGTRLLVL.

DNA of the CDR3: TGTGCCAGCAGCCCCCGCGGGGGACAAGAGACCCAGTACTTC. Translated: CASSPRGGQETQYF. The chain is built from TRBV25-1 and TRBJ2-5, with TRBD2 matching 7 bases. Germline V gene data show CDR1 as MGHDK and CDR2 as SYGVNS. Trimming at V came to 6 bases and at J to 2 bases, leaving 6 bases not matched to a gene. This CDR3 has 14 amino acids.

This sequence joins TRBV4-1 and TRBJ1-4; 8 bases line up with TRBD1. This CDR3 is built from 17 residues. Germline values: CDR1 MGHRA, CDR2 YSYEKL. The ends lost 4 bases at V and 4 bases at J; junction bases unmatched: 11. CDR3: CASSPLTDRDGNEKLFF. DNA for the CDR3: TGCGCCAGCAGCCCATTAACGGACAGGGACGGTAATGAAAAACTGTTTTTT.

This clone was seen a handful of times. This chain uses TRBV6-1 with TRBJ1-2, with a weak D call TRBD1 (5 bases). Trimming cost V 5 bases and J 3 bases, with 13 bases left between them. The CDR3 spans 14 residues. Per the germline V gene, CDR1 is MNHNS and CDR2 is SASEGT. CDR3 sequence (DNA): TGTGCCAGCAGTTCCGGTGGGGGGGACTATGGCTACACCTTC. This sequence encodes CASSSGGGDYGYTF.

This clone was observed a handful of times. The chain couples TRBV5-3 to TRBJ2-7; D perhaps matches TRBD2 (5 bases). Being an ORF, TRBV5-3 has a function that is uncertain. Trimming removed 5 bases at V and 3 bases at J, with 21 bases between. This CDR3 spans 16 amino acids. The CDR3 DNA sequence: TGTGCCAGAAGAGAGAGGGAGAAAGCTGCGGACTACGAGCAGTACTTC. This sequence encodes CARREREKAADYEQYF.

Here the CDR3 reads CASSRAGLSYNEQFF. As DNA, the CDR3 is TGTGCCAGCAGCCGTGCGGGGCTTTCCTACAATGAGCAGTTCTTC. The genes are TRBV27 and TRBJ2-1; perhaps TRBD2 as D (6 bases). CDR1 and CDR2 from the germline V gene are MNHEY and SMNVEV (reference sequence). V shed 6 bases and J shed 1 base, with 13 bases lying between them. CDR3 size: 15 residues.

The V call is TRBV28, the J call TRBJ2-5; 7 nucleotides agree with TRBD2. Germline V gene data show CDR1 as MDHEN and CDR2 as SYDVKM. The CDR3 is made up of 14 amino acids. Trimming took 3 bases from V and 0 from J; bases not matched to a gene: 1. The CDR3 DNA reads as TGTGCCAGCAGTTTTGGACTAGACCAAGAGACCCAGTACTTC. Translation: CASSFGLDQETQYF. Supplemented by reference TRBV28 and TRBJ2-5, the full variable domain reads DVKVTQSSRYLVKRTGEKVFLECVQDMDHENMFWYRQDPGLGLRLIYFSYDVKMKEKGDIPEGYSVSREKKERFSLILESASTNQTSMYLCASSFGLDQETQYFGPGTRLLVL.

The rearrangement joins TRBV5-1 to TRBJ2-7, with D perhaps TRBD1 (5 bases). The V end was cut by 4 bases, the J end by 6 bases, with 14 bases between. The CDR3 is 13 residues long. In germline, CDR1 is SGHRS, CDR2 YFSETQ. CDR3 nucleotide sequence: TGCGCCAGCAGCCGTACGACAGAAGGCGAGCAGTACTTC. Translated, it gives CASSRTTEGEQYF.

The rearrangement links TRBV27 to TRBJ1-4, with D perhaps matching TRBD1 (6 bases). Trimming removed 5 bases at V and 0 bases at J, with 10 bases between. The CDR3 runs to 15 residues. CDR1 MNHEY and CDR2 SMNVEV come from the germline V gene (reference sequence). The CDR3 protein is CASSNRDPTNEKLFF. The CDR3 coding sequence is TGTGCCAGCAGTAACAGGGATCCAACTAATGAAAAACTGTTTTTT.

J is TRBJ1-2 and V is TRBV19; D might be TRBD1 (6 bases). Deletions cut 5 bases from V and 6 bases from J, with 16 bases between. There are 14 residues in the CDR3. Germline assignment: CDR1 LNHDA and CDR2 SQIVND (reference sequence). CDR3 in amino acids: CASSYRVEVDGYTF. Here the CDR3 DNA reads TGTGCCAGTAGTTACAGGGTCGAGGTAGATGGCTACACCTTC.

The J gene is TRBJ1-3, the V gene TRBV5-1; TRBD1 is a possible D gene (5 bases). Trimming left V 1 base short and J 2 bases short, with 16 bases between. The CDR3 contains 17 residues. The V gene's germline CDR1 is SGHRS and CDR2 YFSETQ. This CDR3 is CASSLSGAAEAGNTIYF. The CDR3 DNA is TGCGCCAGCAGCTTGAGTGGGGCAGCCGAAGCTGGAAACACCATATATTTT.